This T cell receptor beta chain was recovered during a study of shared clonotypes between healthy human individuals. Deep was the level used in running the assay. For each subset, genomic DNA was distributed in equal portions over several immunoSEQ plates. Per the authors' pipeline: Junction-only immunoSEQ sequences carried no quality scores, so filtering differed. Using immunoSEQ multiplex PCR, the repertoire was profiled, and TCRdb retains in-frame clones only, with some absent. V and J calls and clone size follow that table, whereas D and trimming were derived from the DNA. The sample contains about 380,000 clones, around 96% of which appear only once. With 2 bases clipped from V and 2 bases from J, the junction kept 4 bases outside the gene matches. The CDR3 totals 15 residues. Germline V CDR1 and CDR2: MGHRA, YSYEKL. Nashville, Tennessee was home to all donors, who were Caucasian adults.

The chain links TRBV4-1 to TRBJ2-7, with 9 bases aligning to TRBD1. The receptor was isolated from a man aged 30 to 39 in good health. The specimen was memory CD8+ T cells sorted from blood. This sample's subset: CD45RO+ cells pooled with CCR7-negative TemRA cells. CDR3 in amino acids: CASSQQGQGPYEQYF. The CDR3 DNA follows: TGCGCCAGCAGCCAACAGGGACAGGGTCCCTACGAGCAGTACTTC.